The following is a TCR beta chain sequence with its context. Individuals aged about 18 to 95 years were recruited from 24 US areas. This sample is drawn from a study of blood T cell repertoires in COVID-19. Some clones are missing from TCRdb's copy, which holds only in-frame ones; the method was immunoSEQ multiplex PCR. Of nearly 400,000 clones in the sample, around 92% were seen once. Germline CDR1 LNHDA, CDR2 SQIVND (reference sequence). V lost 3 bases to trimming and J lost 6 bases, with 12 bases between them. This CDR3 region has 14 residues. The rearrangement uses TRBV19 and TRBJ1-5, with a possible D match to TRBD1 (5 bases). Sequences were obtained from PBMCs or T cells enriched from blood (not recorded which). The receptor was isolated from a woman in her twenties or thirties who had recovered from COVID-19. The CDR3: CASSIAGLGQPQHF. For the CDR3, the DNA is TGTGCCAGTAGTATCGCGGGGCTCGGTCAGCCCCAGCATTTT.